The sequence of this T cell receptor beta chain was determined in a study of blood T cell repertoires in COVID-19. Libraries were prepared by immunoSEQ multiplex PCR; TCRdb keeps only in-frame clonotypes and omits some of them. Among about 160,000 clones, approximately 84% were seen once, and the ten largest hold 1.1%. The CDR3 extends over 18 amino acids. Deletions cut 5 bases from V and 1 base from J, with 21 bases between. The germline V gene encodes CDR1 LNHDA and CDR2 SQIVND (reference sequence). Sequencing was performed on peripheral blood. The J gene is TRBJ1-3, the V gene TRBV19, with a weak D call TRBD1 (5 bases). This clonotype was sampled from a man aged 40-55 years with acute or convalescent COVID-19. The CDR3 nucleotides read TGTGCCAGTAGTGACAGACGGTACACCGTCTCTTCTGGAAACACCATATATTTT. Amino acids: CASSDRRYTVSSGNTIYF.